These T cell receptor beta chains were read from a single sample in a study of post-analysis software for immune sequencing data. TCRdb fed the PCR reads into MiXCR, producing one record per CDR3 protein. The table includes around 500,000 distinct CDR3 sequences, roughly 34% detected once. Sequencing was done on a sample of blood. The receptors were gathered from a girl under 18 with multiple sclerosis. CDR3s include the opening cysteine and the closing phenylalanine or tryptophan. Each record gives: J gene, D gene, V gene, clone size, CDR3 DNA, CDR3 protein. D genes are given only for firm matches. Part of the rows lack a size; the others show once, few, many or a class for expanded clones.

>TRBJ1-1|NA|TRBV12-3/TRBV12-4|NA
TGTGCCAGCAGTTTGTCCAATAAGGACACTGAAGCTTTCTTT
CASSLSNKDTEAFF
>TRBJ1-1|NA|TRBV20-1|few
TGCAGTGCTCTCCAGGGAGGAACTGAAGCTTTCTTT
CSALQGGTEAFF
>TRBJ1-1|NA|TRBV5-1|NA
TGCGCCAGCAGCAGGTACGCCGGGACTGTGAACACTGAAGCTTTCTTT
CASSRYAGTVNTEAFF
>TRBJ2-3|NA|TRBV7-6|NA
TGTGCCAGCAGCCCTAAAGGTGTGAATGGACCAGCGCAGTATTTT
CASSPKGVNGPAQYF
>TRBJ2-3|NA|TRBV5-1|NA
TGCGCCAGCAGCTCGGAGGGGCTGGATACGCAGTATTTT
CASSSEGLDTQYF
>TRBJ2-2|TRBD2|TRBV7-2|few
TGTGCCAGCAGCCGACTAGCGCCGAACACCGGGGAGCTGTTTTTT
CASSRLAPNTGELFF
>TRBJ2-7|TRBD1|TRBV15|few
TGTGCCACCAGCAGAGGTCGGACAGGGGGCCTCCACGAGCAGTACTTC
CATSRGRTGGLHEQYF
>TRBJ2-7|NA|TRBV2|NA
TGTGCCAACCGCGGACAGACACTCTACGAGCAGTACTTC
CANRGQTLYEQYF
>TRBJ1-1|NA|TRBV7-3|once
TGTGCCAGCAGCACGATGGGAAACAGGGCCACTGAAGCTTTCTTT
CASSTMGNRATEAFF
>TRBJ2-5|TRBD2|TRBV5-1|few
TGCGCCAGCCGGGCAGGGCTAGCGGAAGAGACCCAGTACTTC
CASRAGLAEETQYF
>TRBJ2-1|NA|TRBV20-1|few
TGCAGTGCTGCCCCCGGGACTCCTACTTACAATGAGCAGTTCTTC
CSAAPGTPTYNEQFF
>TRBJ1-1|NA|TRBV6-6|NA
TGTGCCAGCAGTTACAGAGGAAGTGGGACTGAAGCTTTCTTT
CASSYRGSGTEAFF
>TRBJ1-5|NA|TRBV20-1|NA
TGCAGTGCTAGCAGCACTGAAAACAATCAGCCCCAGCATTTT
CSASSTENNQPQHF
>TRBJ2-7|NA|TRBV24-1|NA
TGTGCCACCAGTGGCGGCTTGCTTAGCTCCTACAATGAGCAGTACTTC
CATSGGLLSSYNEQYF
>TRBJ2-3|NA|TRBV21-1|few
TGTGCCAGCAGCAAAGAGGCAGTTAGGCGGGAAAGCACAGATACGCAGTATTTT
CASSKEAVRRESTDTQYF
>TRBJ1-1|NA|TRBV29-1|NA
TGCAGCGTTGCGAAGGACAGACGCATGAACACTGAAGCTTTCTTT
CSVAKDRRMNTEAFF
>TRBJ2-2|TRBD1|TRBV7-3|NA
TGTGCCAGCAGCTTAATAAGCAGGGGGTTGAACACCGGGGAGCTGTTTTTT
CASSLISRGLNTGELFF
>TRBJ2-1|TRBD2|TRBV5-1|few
TGCGCCAGCAGCCGCTATAGCGGGAGGCGAGATGAGCAGTTCTTC
CASSRYSGRRDEQFF
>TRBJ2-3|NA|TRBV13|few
TGTGCCAGCAGCTTATATCTTTCAGATACGCAGTATTTT
CASSLYLSDTQYF
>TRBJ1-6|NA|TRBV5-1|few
TGCGCCAGCAGCGTAAATTATAATTCACCCCTCCACTTT
CASSVNYNSPLHF
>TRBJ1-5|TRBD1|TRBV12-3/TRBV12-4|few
TGTGCCAGCAGTAACGACAGGGTAAATCAGCCCCAGCATTTT
CASSNDRVNQPQHF
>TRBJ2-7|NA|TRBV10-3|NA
TGTGCCATCAGATCGGGGGAAAGCTACGAGCAGTACTTC
CAIRSGESYEQYF
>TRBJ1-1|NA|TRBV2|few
TGTGCCAGCTGCCCCCCGGTGATGAACACTGAAGCTTTCTTT
CASCPPVMNTEAFF
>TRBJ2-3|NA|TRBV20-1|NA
TGCAGTGCTAGATTAGGTGACCGGACGGGCACAGATACGCAGTATTTT
CSARLGDRTGTDTQYF
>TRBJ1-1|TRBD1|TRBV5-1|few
TGTGCCAGCAGTAGGGACAGGGGGAACACTGAAGCTTTCTTT
CASSRDRGNTEAFF
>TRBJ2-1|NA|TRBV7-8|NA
TGTGCCAGCAGCTTACGACGATGGACGACTACCGACAATGAGCAGTTCTTC
CASSLRRWTTTDNEQFF